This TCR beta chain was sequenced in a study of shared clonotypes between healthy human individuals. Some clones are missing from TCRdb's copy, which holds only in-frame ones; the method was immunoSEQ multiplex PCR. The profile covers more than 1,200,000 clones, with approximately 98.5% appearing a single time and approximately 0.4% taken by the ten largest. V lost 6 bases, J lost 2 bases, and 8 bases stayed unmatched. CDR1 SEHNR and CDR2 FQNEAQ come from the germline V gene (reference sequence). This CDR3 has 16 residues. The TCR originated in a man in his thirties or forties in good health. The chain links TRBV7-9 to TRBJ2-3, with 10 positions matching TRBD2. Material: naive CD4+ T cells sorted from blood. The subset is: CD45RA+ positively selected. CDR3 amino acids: CASRLLAGQVTDTQYF. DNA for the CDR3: TGTGCCAGCAGGTTACTAGCGGGACAAGTCACAGATACGCAGTATTTT.